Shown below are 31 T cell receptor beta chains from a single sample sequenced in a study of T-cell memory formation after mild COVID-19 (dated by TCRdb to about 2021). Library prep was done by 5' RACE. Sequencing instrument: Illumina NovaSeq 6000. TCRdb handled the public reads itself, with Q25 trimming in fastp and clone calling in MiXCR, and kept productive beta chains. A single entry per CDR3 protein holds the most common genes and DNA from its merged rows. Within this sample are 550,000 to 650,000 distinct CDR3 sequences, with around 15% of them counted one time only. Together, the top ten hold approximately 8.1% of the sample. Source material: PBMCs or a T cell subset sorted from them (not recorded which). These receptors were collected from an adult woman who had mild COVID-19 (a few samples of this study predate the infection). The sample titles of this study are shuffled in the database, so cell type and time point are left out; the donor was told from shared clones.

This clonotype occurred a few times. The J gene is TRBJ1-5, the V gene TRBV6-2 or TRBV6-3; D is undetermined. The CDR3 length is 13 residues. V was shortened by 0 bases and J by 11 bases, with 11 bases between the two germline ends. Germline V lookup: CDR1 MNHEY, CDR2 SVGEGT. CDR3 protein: CASSYSGIGAQHF. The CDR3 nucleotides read TGTGCCAGCAGTTACTCAGGGATCGGGGCCCAGCATTTT.

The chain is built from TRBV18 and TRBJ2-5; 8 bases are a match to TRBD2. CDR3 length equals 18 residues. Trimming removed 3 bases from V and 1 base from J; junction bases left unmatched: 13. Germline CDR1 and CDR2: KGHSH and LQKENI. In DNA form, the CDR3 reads TGTGCCAGCTCACCTCAACGAGCGGCAGCGGGGGCCCAAGAGACCCAGTACTTC. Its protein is CASSPQRAAAGAQETQYF. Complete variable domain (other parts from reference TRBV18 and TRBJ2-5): NAGVMQNPRHLVRRRGQEARLRCSPMKGHSHVYWYRQLPEEGLKFMVYLQKENIIDESGMPKERFSAEFPKEGPSILRIQQVVRGDSAAYFCASSPQRAAAGAQETQYFGPGTRLLVL.

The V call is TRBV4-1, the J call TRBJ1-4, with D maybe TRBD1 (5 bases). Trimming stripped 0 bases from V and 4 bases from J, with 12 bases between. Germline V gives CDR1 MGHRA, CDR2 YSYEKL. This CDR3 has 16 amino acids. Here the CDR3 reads CASSQDKDRLNEKLFF. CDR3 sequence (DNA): TGCGCCAGCAGCCAAGATAAAGACAGACTTAATGAAAAACTGTTTTTT.

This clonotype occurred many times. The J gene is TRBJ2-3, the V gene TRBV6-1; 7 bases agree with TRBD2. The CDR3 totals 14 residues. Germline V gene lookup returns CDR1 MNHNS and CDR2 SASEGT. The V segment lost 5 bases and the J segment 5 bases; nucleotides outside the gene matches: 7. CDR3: CASSIRGVGDTQYF. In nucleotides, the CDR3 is TGTGCCAGCAGTATCCGGGGGGTCGGAGATACGCAGTATTTT.

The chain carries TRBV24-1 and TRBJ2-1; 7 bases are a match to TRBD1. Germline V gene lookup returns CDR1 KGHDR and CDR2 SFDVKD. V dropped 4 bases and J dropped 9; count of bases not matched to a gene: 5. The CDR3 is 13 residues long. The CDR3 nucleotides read TGTGCCACCAGTGAACGAGGGGGCACTGAGCAGTTCTTC. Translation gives CATSERGGTEQFF.

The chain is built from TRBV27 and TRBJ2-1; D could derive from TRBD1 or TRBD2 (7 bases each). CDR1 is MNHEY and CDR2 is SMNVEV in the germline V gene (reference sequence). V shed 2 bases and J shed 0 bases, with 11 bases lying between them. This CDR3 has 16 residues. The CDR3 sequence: CASSLPGGASYNEQFF. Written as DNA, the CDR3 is TGTGCCAGCAGTTTACCAGGGGGGGCCTCCTACAATGAGCAGTTCTTC.

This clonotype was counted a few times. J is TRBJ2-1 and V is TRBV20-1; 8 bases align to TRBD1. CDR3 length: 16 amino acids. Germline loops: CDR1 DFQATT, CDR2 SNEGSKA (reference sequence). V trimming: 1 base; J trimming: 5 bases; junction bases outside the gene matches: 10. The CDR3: CSARVSQRTGNNEQFF. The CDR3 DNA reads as TGCAGTGCTAGAGTGTCGCAGAGGACAGGGAACAATGAGCAGTTCTTC.

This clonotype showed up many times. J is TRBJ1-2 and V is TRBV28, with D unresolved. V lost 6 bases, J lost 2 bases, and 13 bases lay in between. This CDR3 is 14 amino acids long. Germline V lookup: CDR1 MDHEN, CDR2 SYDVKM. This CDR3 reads CASRSYSTNYGYTF. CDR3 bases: TGTGCCAGCAGGTCCTACTCAACCAACTATGGCTACACCTTC.

The CDR3 coding sequence is TGTGCCAGCAGTTCTCCCGGGACAGGGGCGTCTTTTTTTAATCAGCCCCAGCATTTT. Translated: CASSSPGTGASFFNQPQHF. The chain employs TRBV6-6 and TRBJ1-5; TRBD1 aligns across 10 bases. J was trimmed by 4 bases and V by 4 bases; bases with no gene match: 16. The CDR3 extends over 19 amino acids. Germline assignment: CDR1 MNHNY and CDR2 SVGAGI (reference sequence).

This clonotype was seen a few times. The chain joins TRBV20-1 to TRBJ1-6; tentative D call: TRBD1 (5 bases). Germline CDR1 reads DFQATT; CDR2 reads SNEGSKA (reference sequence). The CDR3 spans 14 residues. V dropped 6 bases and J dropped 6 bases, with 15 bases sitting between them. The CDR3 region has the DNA TGCAGTGCCTCACGGGGGGTGGGTAATTCACCCCTCCACTTT. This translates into CSASRGVGNSPLHF.

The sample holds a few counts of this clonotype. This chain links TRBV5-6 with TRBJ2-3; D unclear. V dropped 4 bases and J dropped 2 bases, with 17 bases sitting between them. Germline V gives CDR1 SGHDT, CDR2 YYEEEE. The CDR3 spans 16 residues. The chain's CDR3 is CASSGRADFNTDTQYF. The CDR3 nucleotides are TGTGCCAGCAGCGGACGGGCTGACTTTAACACAGATACGCAGTATTTT.

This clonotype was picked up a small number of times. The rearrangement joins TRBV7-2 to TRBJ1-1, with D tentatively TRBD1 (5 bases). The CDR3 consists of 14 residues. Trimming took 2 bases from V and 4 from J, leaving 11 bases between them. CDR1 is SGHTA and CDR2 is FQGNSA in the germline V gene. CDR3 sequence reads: CASSLWQGTTEAFF. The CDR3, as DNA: TGTGCCAGCAGCTTATGGCAGGGCACCACTGAAGCTTTCTTT.

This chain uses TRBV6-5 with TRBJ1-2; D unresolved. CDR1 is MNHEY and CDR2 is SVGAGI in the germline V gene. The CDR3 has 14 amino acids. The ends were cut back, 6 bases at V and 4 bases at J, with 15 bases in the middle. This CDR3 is CASSAGRTSYGYTF. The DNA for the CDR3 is TGTGCCAGCAGCGCCGGACGGACTTCCTATGGCTACACCTTC.

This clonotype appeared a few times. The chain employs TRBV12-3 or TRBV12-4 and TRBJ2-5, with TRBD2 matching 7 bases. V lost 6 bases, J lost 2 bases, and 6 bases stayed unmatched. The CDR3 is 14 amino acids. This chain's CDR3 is CASRPGGPQETQYF. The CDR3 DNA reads TGTGCCAGCAGACCGGGAGGACCTCAAGAGACCCAGTACTTC.

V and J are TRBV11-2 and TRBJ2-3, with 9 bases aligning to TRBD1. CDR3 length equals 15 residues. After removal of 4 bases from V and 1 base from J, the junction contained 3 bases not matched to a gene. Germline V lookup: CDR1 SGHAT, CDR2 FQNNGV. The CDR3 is CASSSWDRGTDTQYF. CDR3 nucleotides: TGTGCCAGCAGCTCATGGGACAGGGGCACAGATACGCAGTATTTT.

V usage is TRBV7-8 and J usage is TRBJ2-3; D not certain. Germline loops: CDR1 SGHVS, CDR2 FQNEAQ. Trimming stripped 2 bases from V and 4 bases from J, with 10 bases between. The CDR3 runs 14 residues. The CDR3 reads CASSLSKLADTQYF. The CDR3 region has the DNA TGTGCCAGCAGCTTATCAAAGCTGGCAGATACGCAGTATTTT.

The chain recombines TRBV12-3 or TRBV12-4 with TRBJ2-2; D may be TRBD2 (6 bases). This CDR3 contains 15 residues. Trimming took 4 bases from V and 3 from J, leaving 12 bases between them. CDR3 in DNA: TGTGCCAGCAGTTCATCCTGGGGGGACACCGGGGAGCTGTTTTTT. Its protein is CASSSSWGDTGELFF.

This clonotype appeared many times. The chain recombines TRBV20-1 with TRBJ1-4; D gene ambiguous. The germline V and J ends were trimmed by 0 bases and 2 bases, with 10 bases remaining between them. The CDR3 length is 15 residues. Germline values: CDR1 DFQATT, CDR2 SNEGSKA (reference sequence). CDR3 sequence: CSARDAGRTNEKLFF. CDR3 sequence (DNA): TGCAGTGCTAGAGACGCGGGGAGGACTAATGAAAAACTGTTTTTT.

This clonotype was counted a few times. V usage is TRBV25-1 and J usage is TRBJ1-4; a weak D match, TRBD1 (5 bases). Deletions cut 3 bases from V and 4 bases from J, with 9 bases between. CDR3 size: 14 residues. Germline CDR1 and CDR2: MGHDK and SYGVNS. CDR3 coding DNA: TGTGCCAGCAGTGATGGGGACCTTAATGAAAAACTGTTTTTT. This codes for CASSDGDLNEKLFF.

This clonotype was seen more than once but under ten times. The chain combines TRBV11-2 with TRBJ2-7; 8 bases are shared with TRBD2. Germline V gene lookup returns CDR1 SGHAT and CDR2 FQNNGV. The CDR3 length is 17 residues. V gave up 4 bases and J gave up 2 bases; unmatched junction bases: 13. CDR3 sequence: CASSYYRGLESPYEQYF. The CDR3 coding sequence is TGTGCCAGCAGCTACTACCGGGGACTAGAAAGCCCCTACGAGCAGTACTTC.

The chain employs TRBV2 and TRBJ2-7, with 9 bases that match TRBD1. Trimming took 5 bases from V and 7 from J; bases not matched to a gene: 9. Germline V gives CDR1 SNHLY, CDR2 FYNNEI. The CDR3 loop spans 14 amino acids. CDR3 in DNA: TGTGCCAGCAGTTTCGTCGGGACAGGGAATGAGCAGTACTTC. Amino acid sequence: CASSFVGTGNEQYF.

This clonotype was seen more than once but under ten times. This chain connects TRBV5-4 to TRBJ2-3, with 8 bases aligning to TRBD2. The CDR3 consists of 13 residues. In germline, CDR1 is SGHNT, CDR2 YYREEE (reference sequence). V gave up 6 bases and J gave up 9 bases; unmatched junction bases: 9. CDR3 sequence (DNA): TGTGCCAGCAACCCAGCGGGGGAAGAGACGCAGTATTTT. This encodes CASNPAGEETQYF. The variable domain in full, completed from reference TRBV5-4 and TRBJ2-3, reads ETGVTQSPTHLIKTRGQQVTLRCSSQSGHNTVSWYQQALGQGPQFIFQYYREEENGRGNFPPRFSGLQFPNYSSELNVNALELDDSALYLCASNPAGEETQYFGPGTRLTVL.

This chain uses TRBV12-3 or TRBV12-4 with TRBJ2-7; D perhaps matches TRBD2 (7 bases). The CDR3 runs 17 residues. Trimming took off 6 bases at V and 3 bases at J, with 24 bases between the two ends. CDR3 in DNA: TGTGCCAGCAGCCGTCAAACGGGGGGCTTCTATGGCTACGAGCAGTACTTC. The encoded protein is CASSRQTGGFYGYEQYF.

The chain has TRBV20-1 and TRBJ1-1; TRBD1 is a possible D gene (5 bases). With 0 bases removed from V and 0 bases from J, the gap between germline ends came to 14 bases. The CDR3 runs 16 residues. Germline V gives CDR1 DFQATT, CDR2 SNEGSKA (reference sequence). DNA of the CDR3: TGCAGTGCTAGAGATGGGGCATTACCTATGAACACTGAAGCTTTCTTT. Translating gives CSARDGALPMNTEAFF.

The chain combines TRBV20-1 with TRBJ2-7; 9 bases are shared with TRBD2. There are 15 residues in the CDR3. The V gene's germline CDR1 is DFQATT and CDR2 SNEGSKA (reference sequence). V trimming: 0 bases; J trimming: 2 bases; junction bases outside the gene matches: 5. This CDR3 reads CSARDRTSVAYEQYF. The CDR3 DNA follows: TGCAGTGCTAGAGACCGGACTAGCGTAGCCTACGAGCAGTACTTC.

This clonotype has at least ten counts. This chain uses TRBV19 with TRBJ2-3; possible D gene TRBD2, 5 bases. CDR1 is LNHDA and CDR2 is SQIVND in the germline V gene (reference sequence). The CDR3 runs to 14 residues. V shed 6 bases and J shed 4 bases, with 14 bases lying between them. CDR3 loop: CASSSGPDADTQYF. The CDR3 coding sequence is TGTGCCAGTAGCAGCGGACCAGATGCAGATACGCAGTATTTT.

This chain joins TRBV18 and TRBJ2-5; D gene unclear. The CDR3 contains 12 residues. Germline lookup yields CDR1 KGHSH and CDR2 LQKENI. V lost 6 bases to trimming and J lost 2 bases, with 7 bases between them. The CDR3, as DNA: TGTGCCAGCTCCCGCGCTCAAGAGACCCAGTACTTC. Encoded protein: CASSRAQETQYF. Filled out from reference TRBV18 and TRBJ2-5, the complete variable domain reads NAGVMQNPRHLVRRRGQEARLRCSPMKGHSHVYWYRQLPEEGLKFMVYLQKENIIDESGMPKERFSAEFPKEGPSILRIQQVVRGDSAAYFCASSRAQETQYFGPGTRLLVL.

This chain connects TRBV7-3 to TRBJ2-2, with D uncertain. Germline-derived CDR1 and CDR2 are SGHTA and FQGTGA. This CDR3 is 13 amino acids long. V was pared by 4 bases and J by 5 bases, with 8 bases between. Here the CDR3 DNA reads TGTGCCAGCAGCTCAGTGGGGACCGGGGAGCTGTTTTTT. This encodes CASSSVGTGELFF.

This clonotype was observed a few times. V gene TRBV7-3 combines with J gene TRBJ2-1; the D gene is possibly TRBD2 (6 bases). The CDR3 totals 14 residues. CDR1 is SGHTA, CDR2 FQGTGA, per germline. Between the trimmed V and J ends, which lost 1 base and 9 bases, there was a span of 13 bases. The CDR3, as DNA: TGTGCCAGCAGCTTAATGGGTGGGAGGTCTGAGCAGTTCTTC. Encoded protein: CASSLMGGRSEQFF.

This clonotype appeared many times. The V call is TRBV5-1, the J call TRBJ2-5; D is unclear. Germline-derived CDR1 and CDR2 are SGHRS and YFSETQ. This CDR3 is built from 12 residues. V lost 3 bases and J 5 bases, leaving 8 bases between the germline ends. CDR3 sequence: CASSSAGETQYF. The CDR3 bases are TGCGCCAGCAGCTCGGCCGGGGAGACCCAGTACTTC.

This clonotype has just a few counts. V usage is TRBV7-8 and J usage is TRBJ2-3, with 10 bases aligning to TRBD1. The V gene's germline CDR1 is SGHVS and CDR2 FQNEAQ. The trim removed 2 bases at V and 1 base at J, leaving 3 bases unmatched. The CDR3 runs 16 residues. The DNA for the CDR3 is TGTGCCAGCAGCTTACGGGACAGGGGTGGCACAGATACGCAGTATTTT. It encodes CASSLRDRGGTDTQYF.